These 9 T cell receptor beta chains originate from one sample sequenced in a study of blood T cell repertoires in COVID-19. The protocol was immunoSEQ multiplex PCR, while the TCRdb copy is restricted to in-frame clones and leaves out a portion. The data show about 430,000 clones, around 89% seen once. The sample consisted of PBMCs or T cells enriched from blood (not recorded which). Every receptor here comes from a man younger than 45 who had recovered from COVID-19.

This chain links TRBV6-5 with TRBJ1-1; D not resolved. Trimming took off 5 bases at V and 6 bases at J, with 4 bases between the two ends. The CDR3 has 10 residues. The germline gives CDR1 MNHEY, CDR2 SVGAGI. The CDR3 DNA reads TGTGCCAGCAGTCGGTCTGAAGCTTTCTTT. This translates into CASSRSEAFF.

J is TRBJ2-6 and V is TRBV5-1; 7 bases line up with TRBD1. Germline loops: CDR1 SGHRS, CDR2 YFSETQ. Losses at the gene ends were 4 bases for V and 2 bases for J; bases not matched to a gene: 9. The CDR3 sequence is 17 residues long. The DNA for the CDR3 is TGCGCCAGCAGCGCAACGGGACAGTTCCCTGGGGCCAACGTCCTGACTTTC. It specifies CASSATGQFPGANVLTF.

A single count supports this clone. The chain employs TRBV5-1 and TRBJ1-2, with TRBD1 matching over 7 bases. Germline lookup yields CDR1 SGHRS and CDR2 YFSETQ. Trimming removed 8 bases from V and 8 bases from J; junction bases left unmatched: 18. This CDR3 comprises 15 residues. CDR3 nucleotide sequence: TGCGCCAGTTTTTTCAATCCAGGGGGAAGAGCAGGCTACACCTTC. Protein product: CASFFNPGGRAGYTF.

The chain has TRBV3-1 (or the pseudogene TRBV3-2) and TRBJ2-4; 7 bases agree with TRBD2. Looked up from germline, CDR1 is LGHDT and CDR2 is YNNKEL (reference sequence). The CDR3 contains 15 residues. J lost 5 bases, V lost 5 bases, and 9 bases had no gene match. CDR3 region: CASSSLGGRENIQYF. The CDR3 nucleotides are TGTGCCAGCAGCTCATTGGGAGGGAGGGAAAACATTCAGTACTTC.

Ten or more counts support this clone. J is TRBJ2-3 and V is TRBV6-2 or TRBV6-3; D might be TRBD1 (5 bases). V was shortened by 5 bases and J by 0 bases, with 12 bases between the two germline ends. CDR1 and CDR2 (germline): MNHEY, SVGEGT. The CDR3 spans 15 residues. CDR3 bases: TGTGCCAGCAGTAACTGGGGCCCTAGCACAGATACGCAGTATTTT. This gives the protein CASSNWGPSTDTQYF.

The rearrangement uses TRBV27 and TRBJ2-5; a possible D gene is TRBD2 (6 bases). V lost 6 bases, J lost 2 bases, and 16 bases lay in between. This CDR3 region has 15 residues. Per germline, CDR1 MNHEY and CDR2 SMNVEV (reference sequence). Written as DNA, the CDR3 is TGTGCCAGCAGCCCACGGGCAGGGACTCAAGAGACCCAGTACTTC. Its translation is CASSPRAGTQETQYF.

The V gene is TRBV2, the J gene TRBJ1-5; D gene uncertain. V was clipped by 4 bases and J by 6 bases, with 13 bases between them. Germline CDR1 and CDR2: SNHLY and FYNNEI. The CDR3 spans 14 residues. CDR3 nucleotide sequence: TGTGCCAGCAGTGGTCCCGGGTTGGGTCAGCCCCAGCATTTT. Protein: CASSGPGLGQPQHF.

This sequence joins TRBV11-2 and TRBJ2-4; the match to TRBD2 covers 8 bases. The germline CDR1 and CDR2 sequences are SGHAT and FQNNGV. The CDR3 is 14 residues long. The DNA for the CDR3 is TGTGCTAGCGGGGAGGCCGGGGTTTTAAACATTCAGTACTTC. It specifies CASGEAGVLNIQYF. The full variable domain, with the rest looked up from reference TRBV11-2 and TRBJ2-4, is EAGVAQSPRYKIIEKRQSVAFWCNPISGHATLYWYQQILGQGPKLLIQFQNNGVVDDSQLPKDRFSAERLKGVDSTLKIQPAKLEDSAVYLCASGEAGVLNIQYFGAGTRLSVL.

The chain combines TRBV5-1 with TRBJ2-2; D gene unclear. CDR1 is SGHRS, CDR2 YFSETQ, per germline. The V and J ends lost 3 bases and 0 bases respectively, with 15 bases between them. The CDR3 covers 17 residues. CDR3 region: CASSSSWWQTNTGELFF. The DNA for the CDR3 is TGCGCCAGCAGCTCATCGTGGTGGCAGACGAACACCGGGGAGCTGTTTTTT.